This T cell receptor (beta chain) is from a study of post-analysis software for immune sequencing data. Study as a whole: Disease courses included relapsing-remitting, secondary progressive and progressive-relapsing multiple sclerosis.

About this clonotype: Its antigen is undetermined.

Built from TCR beta cDNA, the libraries had unique molecular identifiers in them. Yield was some 540,000 cDNA molecules from 1 to 10 million T cells. TCRdb redid the calling of the PCR reads with MiXCR, one entry per CDR3 protein. The sample lists about 540,000 distinct CDR3 sequences, 34% occurring once. Germline lookup yields CDR1 MNHEY and CDR2 SVGAGI. J was trimmed by 6 bases and V by 2 bases; bases with no gene match: 7. The CDR3 is made up of 16 amino acids. Whole-study results and caveats: When compared against controls, multiple sclerosis patients showed significantly lower normalized Chao1 diversity. With TRBV5-6, TRBV5-1 and TRBV20-1 included, about five TRBV segments were more frequent in patients than in controls. F-measure co-clustering was strong for batch-matched samples.

The source material was blood. This chain links TRBV6-5 with TRBJ2-1, with 10 nucleotides matching TRBD2. The receptor's source is a girl younger than 18 with multiple sclerosis. CDR3 amino acids: CASSYPRPSGGNEQFF. In DNA, the CDR3 is TGTGCCAGCAGTTACCCCCGTCCTAGCGGGGGCAATGAGCAGTTCTTC.